This T cell receptor beta chain was identified during a study of Ad26.COV2.S vaccination and SARS-CoV-2 variants. Whole-study context: Intramuscular Ad26.COV2.S doses were given once or twice, 56 days apart. Study-level results: Considerable breadth of spike-specific CD8+ and CD4+ T cell responses has reportedly been documented following vaccination.

With 11 bases removed from V and 1 base from J, the gap between germline ends came to 12 bases. This CDR3 contains 13 residues. In germline, CDR1 is LGHNT, CDR2 FRNRAP. Treatment of the sample: approximately 18 received Ad26.COV2.S at low or high dose, single or two shots; about 5 received placebo; per-sample allocation not given. Repertoires come from day 63 after the first vaccine or placebo injection. Libraries were prepared by immunoSEQ multiplex PCR; TCRdb keeps only in-frame clonotypes and omits some of them. The sample carries roughly 390,000 clones, 75% to 90% recorded once. This clone was observed a few times. The antigen is unknown.

The specimen was peripheral blood, collected in a trial of Ad26.COV2.S vaccine versus placebo. The source of this sequence is a person aged 18-60 years who received the Ad26.COV2.S COVID-19 vaccine or a placebo. This rearrangement joins TRBV12-5 to TRBJ1-5, with D perhaps TRBD1 (5 bases). Here the CDR3 DNA reads TGTGCTGCGGCTGGGGGAAGCAATCAGCCCCAGCATTTT. As protein: CAAAGGSNQPQHF.